A selection of T cell receptor beta chains follows, all from one sample in a study of CD8+CD57+ T cells in acquired aplastic anemia. TCRdb redid the calling of the reads with MiXCR, one entry per CDR3 protein. The table records over 250,000 distinct CDR3 sequences, approximately 60% of them present only once. The sample consisted of sorted CD4+, CD8+, or CD8+CD57+ T cells (not recorded which) from PBMCs. The origin of the receptors is a human donor with aplastic anemia. CDR3s include the opening cysteine and the closing phenylalanine or tryptophan. D genes are given only for firm matches. Only part of the rows carry a size: once, few, many, or a class if the clone is expanded.

V gene,clone size,D gene,J gene,CDR3 DNA,CDR3 protein
TRBV11-2,many,NA,TRBJ1-1,TGTGCCAGCAGCTTAGATCCCGGGGATGTCACTGAAGCTTTCTTT,CASSLDPGDVTEAFF
TRBV7-9,NA,NA,TRBJ2-5,TGTGCCAGCAGCTTAAAAGGATCCCAGTACTTC,CASSLKGSQYF
TRBV7-9,NA,NA,TRBJ2-3,TGTGCCAGCAGCTGGACTACTAGCACAGATACGCAGTATTTT,CASSWTTSTDTQYF
TRBV10-3,many,TRBD2,TRBJ2-1,TGTGCCATCAGTGCGACTAGCGGGAGGGTCTACAATGAGCAGTTCTTC,CAISATSGRVYNEQFF
TRBV7-9,NA,NA,TRBJ1-5,TGTGCCAGCAGCGCGGGGCGCAACAATCAGCCCCAGCATTTT,CASSAGRNNQPQHF
TRBV9,many,NA,TRBJ2-1,TGTGCCAGCAGCGTAGCGCTAGTCACCGACAATGAGCAGTTCTTC,CASSVALVTDNEQFF
TRBV5-1,NA,NA,TRBJ1-1,TGCGCCAGCAGCTTGGATCCCGGGGGCACTGAAGCTTTCTTT,CASSLDPGGTEAFF
TRBV4-1,many,NA,TRBJ2-1,TGCGCCAGCAGCCAAGGGCGGCGGGATCGGAATGAGCAGTTCTTC,CASSQGRRDRNEQFF
TRBV9,NA,NA,TRBJ1-1,TGTGCCAGCAGCGCGGACACTGAAGCTTTCTTT,CASSADTEAFF
TRBV18,NA,NA,TRBJ2-1,TGTGCCAGCTCACCAGGGGTACATCAGAATGAGCAGTTCTTC,CASSPGVHQNEQFF
TRBV7-8,NA,NA,TRBJ1-5,TGTGCCAGCAGCCCCAATAGCAATCAGCCCCTGCATTTT,CASSPNSNQPLHF